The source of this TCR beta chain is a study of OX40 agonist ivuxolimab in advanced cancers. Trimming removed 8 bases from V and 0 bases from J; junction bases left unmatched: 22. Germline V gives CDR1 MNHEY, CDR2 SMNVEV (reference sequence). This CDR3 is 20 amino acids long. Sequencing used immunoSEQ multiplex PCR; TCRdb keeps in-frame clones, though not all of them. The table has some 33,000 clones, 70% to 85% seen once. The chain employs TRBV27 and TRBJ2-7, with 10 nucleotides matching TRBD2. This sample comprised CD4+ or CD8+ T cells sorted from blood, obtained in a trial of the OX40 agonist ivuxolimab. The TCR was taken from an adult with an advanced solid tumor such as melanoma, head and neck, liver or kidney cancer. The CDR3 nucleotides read TGTGCCAGCTCGTCTCGGGGAGGGCTAGCGGGGGCCCGTCTCTCCTACGAGCAGTACTTC. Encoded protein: CASSSRGGLAGARLSYEQYF.